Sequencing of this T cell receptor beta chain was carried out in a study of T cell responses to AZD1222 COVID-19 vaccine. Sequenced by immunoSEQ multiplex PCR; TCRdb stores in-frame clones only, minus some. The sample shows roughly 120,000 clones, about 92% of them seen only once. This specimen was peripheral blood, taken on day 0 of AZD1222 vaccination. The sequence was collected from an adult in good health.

The CDR3: CASTWDVNTEAFF. DNA of the CDR3: TGTGCCAGTACATGGGATGTGAACACTGAAGCTTTCTTT. The chain carries TRBV19 and TRBJ1-1; D gene unclear. CDR1 is LNHDA, CDR2 SQIVND, per germline (reference sequence). Trimming shortened V by 7 bases and J by 0 bases, and 9 bases separated the two germline ends. The CDR3 has 13 amino acids.